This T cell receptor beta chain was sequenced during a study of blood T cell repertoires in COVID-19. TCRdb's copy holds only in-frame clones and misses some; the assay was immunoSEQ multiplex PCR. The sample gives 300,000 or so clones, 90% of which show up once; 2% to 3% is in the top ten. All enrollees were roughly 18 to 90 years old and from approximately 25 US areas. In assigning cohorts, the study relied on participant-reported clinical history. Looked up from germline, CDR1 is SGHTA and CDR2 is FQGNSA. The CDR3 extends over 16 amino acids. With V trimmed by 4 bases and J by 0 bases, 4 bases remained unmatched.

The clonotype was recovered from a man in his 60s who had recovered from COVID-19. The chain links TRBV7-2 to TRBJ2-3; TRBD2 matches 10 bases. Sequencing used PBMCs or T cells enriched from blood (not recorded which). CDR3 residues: CASSSERGGSTDTQYF. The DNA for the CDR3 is TGTGCCAGCAGCTCGGAGCGGGGGGGTAGCACAGATACGCAGTATTTT.